A selection of T cell receptor beta chains follows, all from one sample in a study of shared clonotypes between healthy human individuals. TCRdb's copy holds only in-frame clones and misses some; the assay was immunoSEQ multiplex PCR. In the table there are 2 million to 2.5 million clones, approximately 94% of which are singletons. The sequenced sample was naive CD4+ T cells from PBMCs. The source of these receptors is a man aged 18 to 29 in good health. Some clones in this sample may be carry-over from other donors' samples. The CDR3 runs from the conserved cysteine through the conserved F or W. The D gene is left open where the match is weak. Some rows mark clone size as missing; the rest say once, few, many or name a class of expanded clone.

- - TRBJ2-5 TRBV10-3 CAISERAGAITETQYF TGTGCCATCAGTGAGCGGGCGGGGGCGATTACAGAGACCCAGTACTTC
- - TRBJ2-7 TRBV30 CAWSRVLGIEQYF TGTGCCTGGAGCCGAGTCTTGGGGATCGAGCAGTACTTC
- TRBD1 TRBJ2-1 TRBV5-4 CASSLSQGAVVEQFF TGTGCCAGCAGCTTGAGTCAGGGGGCTGTTGTTGAGCAGTTCTTC
- - TRBJ1-5 TRBV5-3 CARSLVRCDRNTSNQPQHF TGTGCCAGAAGCTTGGTAAGGTGCGACAGAAACACTTCCAATCAGCCCCAGCATTTT
- - TRBJ2-7 TRBV5-1 CASSPGGYEQYF TGCGCCAGCAGCCCCGGGGGCTACGAGCAGTACTTC
- TRBD2 TRBJ2-7 TRBV11-3 CASSTRLAGGSDEQYF TGTGCCAGCAGCACACGACTAGCGGGAGGCTCCGACGAGCAGTACTTC
- - TRBJ2-7 TRBV9 CASSVRQGDEQYF TGTGCCAGCAGCGTCCGGCAGGGCGACGAGCAGTACTTC
- TRBD2 TRBJ2-7 TRBV18 CASSPTGGTEQYF TGTGCCAGCTCACCAACGGGGGGGACCGAGCAGTACTTC
- - TRBJ1-1 TRBV2 CASSETGLNTEAFF TGTGCCAGCAGTGAAACAGGGCTAAACACTGAAGCTTTCTTT
- - TRBJ2-5 TRBV5-1 CASSPQGSQETQYF TGCGCCAGCAGCCCTCAGGGAAGCCAAGAGACCCAGTACTTC
once - TRBJ2-7 TRBV7-2 CASSLSPRHGEQYF TGTGCCAGCAGCTTAAGCCCTAGGCATGGCGAGCAGTACTTC
- TRBD1 TRBJ2-1 TRBV30 CAWRRGQGVYNEQFF TGTGCCTGGAGGAGGGGACAGGGAGTCTACAATGAGCAGTTCTTC
- - TRBJ2-7 TRBV2 CASSGGISYEQYF TGTGCCAGCAGCGGGGGCATCTCCTACGAGCAGTACTTC
- - TRBJ2-7 TRBV28 CASSSQARGSPSYEQYF TGTGCCAGCAGTTCCCAAGCCCGGGGGTCCCCATCCTACGAGCAGTACTTC
- TRBD2 TRBJ2-2 TRBV2 CASSETSGSTGELFF TGTGCCAGCAGTGAAACTAGCGGGAGTACCGGGGAGCTGTTTTTT
- - TRBJ2-3 TRBV29-1 CSAGRDYTTDTQYF TGCAGCGCCGGGCGCGACTATACCACAGATACGCAGTATTTT
few - TRBJ1-1 TRBV30 CAWSGRSPEAFF TGTGCCTGGAGCGGGAGGTCGCCCGAAGCTTTCTTT
- - TRBJ2-1 TRBV29-1 CSVLPPGQGVSSGRARIF TGCAGCGTTCTGCCCCCGGGACAGGGGGTTTCTAGCGGGAGGGCCCGGATCTTC
- - TRBJ2-2 TRBV7-2 CASSLVLYTGELFF TGTGCCAGCAGCTTAGTTCTCTACACCGGGGAGCTGTTTTTT
few TRBD1 TRBJ1-1 TRBV6-1 CASRQGMGEAFF TGTGCCAGCAGACAGGGGATGGGTGAAGCTTTCTTT
- TRBD1 TRBJ1-1 TRBV7-8 CASSFRRTGNTEAFF TGTGCCAGCAGCTTTCGTAGGACAGGGAACACTGAAGCTTTCTTT
- TRBD1 TRBJ2-3 TRBV4-2 CAGSQVRQGPLDTQYF TGTGCCGGCAGCCAAGTAAGACAGGGACCGTTGGATACGCAGTATTTT
- TRBD2 TRBJ2-7 TRBV27 CASKLAGAQPYEQYF TGTGCCAGCAAACTAGCGGGAGCCCAACCCTACGAGCAGTACTTC
- - TRBJ2-3 TRBV5-1 CASSAQGGGDTQYF TGCGCCAGCAGCGCCCAAGGGGGAGGAGATACGCAGTATTTT
- - TRBJ2-1 TRBV7-9 CASSLRAGLEQFF TGTGCCAGCAGCTTGCGTGCTGGGCTTGAGCAGTTCTTC
- - TRBJ2-5 TRBV7-7 CASSPPTARQETQYF TGTGCCAGCAGCCCCCCGACAGCCCGTCAAGAGACCCAGTACTTC
- - TRBJ2-3 TRBV20-1 CSAGRGDTQYF TGCAGTGCTGGCCGGGGGGATACGCAGTATTTT
- - TRBJ1-6 TRBV28 CASSLSEGLSLHF TGTGCCAGCAGTTTAAGTGAGGGTCTATCCCTCCACTTT
few TRBD1 TRBJ1-5 TRBV28 CATTGVYQPQHF TGTGCCACGACAGGGGTTTATCAGCCCCAGCATTTT
- TRBD2 TRBJ2-1 TRBV5-1 CASSLNLAGDYNEQFF TGCGCCAGCAGCTTGAATTTAGCGGGAGATTACAATGAGCAGTTCTTC
- - TRBJ2-7 TRBV5-1 CASSLESGAYEQYF TGCGCCAGCAGCTTGGAATCAGGAGCCTACGAGCAGTACTTC
- TRBD2 TRBJ2-5 TRBV6-1 CASSVDGRGAVGETQYF TGTGCCAGCAGTGTTGACGGGAGGGGGGCAGTTGGAGAGACCCAGTACTTC
- - TRBJ2-7 TRBV2 CASKALGAYEQYF TGTGCCAGCAAAGCACTAGGTGCCTACGAGCAGTACTTC
- TRBD1 TRBJ1-1 TRBV28 CASSLRQGTTNTEAFF TGTGCCAGCAGTTTACGACAGGGGACTACGAACACTGAAGCTTTCTTT
- - TRBJ1-5 TRBV19 CASTSGWRRGDQPQHF TGTGCCAGTACCTCCGGATGGAGGCGGGGGGATCAGCCCCAGCATTTT
- TRBD1 TRBJ1-5 TRBV7-8 CASSLGVTGAGFQPQHF TGTGCCAGCAGCTTAGGAGTGACAGGGGCAGGTTTTCAGCCCCAGCATTTT
- - TRBJ1-2 TRBV7-2 CASSPGLQSYGYTF TGTGCCAGCAGCCCCGGACTGCAAAGCTATGGCTACACCTTC
- TRBD2 TRBJ2-2 TRBV2 CASRGLAGAGELFF TGTGCCAGCAGGGGACTAGCGGGAGCCGGGGAGCTGTTTTTT
- - TRBJ1-5 TRBV19 CASSMGRTNQPQHF TGTGCCAGTAGTATGGGTAGGACCAATCAGCCCCAGCATTTT
- - TRBJ1-1 TRBV5-5 CASSFRVNTEAFF TGTGCCAGCAGCTTCCGGGTAAACACTGAAGCTTTCTTT
- TRBD1 TRBJ1-1 TRBV19 CASSISPGGNTEAFF TGTGCCAGTAGTATAAGTCCAGGGGGGAACACTGAAGCTTTCTTT